The 8 T cell receptor beta chains given below trace back to one sample, sequenced in a study of blood T cells in healthy people across ages. A sample-barcoded 5' primer and a J-beta primer mix were used in a second PCR of about 7 to 12 cycles. TCRdb redid the calling of the 5' RACE reads with MiXCR, one entry per CDR3 protein. The sample contains roughly 700,000 distinct CDR3 sequences, 45% to 50% of which appear only once. The sample was blood. The receptors here all came from an older woman in good health.

This chain uses TRBV4-3 with TRBJ2-5; 7 nucleotides align to TRBD2. CDR3 size: 20 residues. The V and J ends lost 1 base and 11 bases, in that order; junction bases with no gene match: 28. Germline V gene sequence: CDR1 LGHNA, CDR2 YSLEER. CDR3 amino acids: CASSQASSPWLAGAIDEQYF. The CDR3 DNA reads TGCGCCAGCAGCCAAGCTTCGAGCCCCTGGTTGGCGGGAGCTATAGATGAGCAGTACTTC.

This clonotype was counted between two and nine times. This sequence may be a read error, since a much larger clone differs from it by one base. This chain joins TRBV28 and TRBJ2-3; D gene unclear. The CDR3 sequence is 11 residues long. Germline loops: CDR1 MDHEN, CDR2 SYDVKM. CDR3 bases: TGTGCCAGCAGTACCCTTCATACGCGGTATTTT. This sequence encodes CASSTLHTRYF.

This clonotype was seen more than once but under ten times. The DNA of the CDR3 is TGCGCCAGCAGCCGAGACGGAGCAACTAATGAAAAACTGTTTTTT. It encodes CASSRDGATNEKLFF. The V gene is TRBV4-3, the J gene TRBJ1-4; D ambiguous. Trimming took off 4 bases at V and 0 bases at J, with 9 bases between the two ends. This CDR3 is 15 amino acids long. Germline V CDR1 and CDR2: LGHNA, YSLEER.

The chain uses TRBV27 and TRBJ2-7, with D perhaps matching TRBD2 (6 bases). Germline CDR1 and CDR2: MNHEY and SMNVEV (reference sequence). V lost 4 bases and J lost 0, with 13 bases in between. The CDR3 sequence is 15 residues long. The CDR3 nucleotides read TGTGCCAGCAGTTCCCCGGGAGACTCCTCCTACGAGCAGTACTTC. Translated, it gives CASSSPGDSSYEQYF.

This rearrangement joins TRBV4-3 to TRBJ2-1; TRBD2 matches at 13 bases. The CDR3 is made up of 17 amino acids. Germline V gene data show CDR1 as LGHNA and CDR2 as YSLEER. Trimming cost V 0 bases and J 8 bases; bases outside gene matches: 7. The CDR3 sequence is CASSQDGLAGAGDEQFF. CDR3 DNA: TGCGCCAGCAGCCAAGATGGACTAGCGGGAGCGGGCGATGAGCAGTTCTTC.

A remark on this clonotype: A much larger clone is a single base away; this may be a read error. V and J are TRBV20-1 and TRBJ2-3, with 9 bases aligning to TRBD2. This CDR3 is 20 amino acids long. V shed 6 bases and J 8 bases; nucleotides not matched to a gene: 30. Germline V lookup: CDR1 DFQATT, CDR2 SNEGSKA (reference sequence). The chain's CDR3 is CSAPKTGSGGRAKIAATQYF. CDR3 sequence (DNA): TGCAGTGCCCCCAAGACAGGGAGTGGCGGGAGGGCCAAGATAGCAGCTACGCAGTATTTT.

CDR3 DNA sequence: TGTGCCGCGGGGGGACATTTGGGCACGAACACTGAAGCTTTCTTT. Protein sequence: CAAGGHLGTNTEAFF. The J gene is TRBJ1-1, the V gene TRBV25-1; D is perhaps TRBD1 (6 bases). CDR3 size: 15 residues. V shed 11 bases and J shed 1 base, with 20 bases lying between them. Germline V gene sequence: CDR1 MGHDK, CDR2 SYGVNS. Based on the CDR3 plus reference TRBV25-1 and TRBJ1-1, the full variable domain is EADIYQTPRYLVIGTGKKITLECSQTMGHDKMYWYQQDPGMELHLIHYSYGVNSTEKGDLSSESTVSRIRTEHFPLTLESARPSHTSQYLCAAGGHLGTNTEAFFGQGTRLTVV.

This clonotype has only a few counts. The chain couples TRBV29-1 to TRBJ2-5; D tentatively reads TRBD1 or TRBD2 (5 bases each). The CDR3 is 13 residues long. Trimming removed 6 bases from V and 7 bases from J, with 18 bases in between. Germline assignment: CDR1 SQVTM and CDR2 ANQGSEA. The CDR3 loop reads CSVLPGSRGTQYF. CDR3 sequence (DNA): TGCAGCGTACTTCCAGGGAGCCGGGGGACCCAGTACTTC.